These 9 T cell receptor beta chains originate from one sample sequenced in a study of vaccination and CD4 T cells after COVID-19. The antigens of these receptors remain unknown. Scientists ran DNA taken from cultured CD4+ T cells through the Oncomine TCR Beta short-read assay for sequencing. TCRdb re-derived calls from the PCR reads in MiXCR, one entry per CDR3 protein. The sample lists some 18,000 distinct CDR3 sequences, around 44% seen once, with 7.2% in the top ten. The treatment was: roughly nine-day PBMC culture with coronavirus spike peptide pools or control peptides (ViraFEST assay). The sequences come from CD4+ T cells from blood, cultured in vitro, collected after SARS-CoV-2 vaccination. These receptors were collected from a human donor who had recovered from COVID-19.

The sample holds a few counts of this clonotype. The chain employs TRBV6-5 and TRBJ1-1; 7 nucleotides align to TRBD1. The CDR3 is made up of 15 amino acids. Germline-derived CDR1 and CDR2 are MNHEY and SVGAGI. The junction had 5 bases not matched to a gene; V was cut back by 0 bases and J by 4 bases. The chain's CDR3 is CASSYSDRFSTEAFF. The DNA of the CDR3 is TGTGCCAGCAGTTACTCGGACAGGTTTTCCACTGAAGCTTTCTTT.

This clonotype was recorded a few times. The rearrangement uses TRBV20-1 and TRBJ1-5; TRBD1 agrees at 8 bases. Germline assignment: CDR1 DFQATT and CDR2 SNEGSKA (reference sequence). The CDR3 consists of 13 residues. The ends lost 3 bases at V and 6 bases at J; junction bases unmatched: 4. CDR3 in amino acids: CSARRRGLQPQHF. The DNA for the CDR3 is TGCAGTGCTAGGCGCAGGGGGCTTCAGCCCCAGCATTTT.

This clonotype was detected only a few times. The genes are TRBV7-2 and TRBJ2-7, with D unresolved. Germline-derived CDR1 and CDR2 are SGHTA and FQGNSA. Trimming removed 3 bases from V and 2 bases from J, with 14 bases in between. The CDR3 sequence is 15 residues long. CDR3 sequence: CASSFDATGAYEQYF. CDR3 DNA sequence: TGTGCCAGCAGCTTTGACGCGACTGGTGCCTACGAGCAGTACTTC.

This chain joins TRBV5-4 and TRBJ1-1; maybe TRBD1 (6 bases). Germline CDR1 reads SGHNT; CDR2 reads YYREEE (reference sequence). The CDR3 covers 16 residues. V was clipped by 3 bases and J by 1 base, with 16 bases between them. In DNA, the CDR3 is TGTGCCAGCAGCTCTAGAAGGACAGATAAGAACACTGAAGCTTTCTTT. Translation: CASSSRRTDKNTEAFF.

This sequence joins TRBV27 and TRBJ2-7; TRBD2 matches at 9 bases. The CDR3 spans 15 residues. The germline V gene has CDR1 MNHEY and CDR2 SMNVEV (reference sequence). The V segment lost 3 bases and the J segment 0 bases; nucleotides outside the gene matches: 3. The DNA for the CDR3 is TGTGCCAGCAGTTTCGCTAGCGGGACCTCCTACGAGCAGTACTTC. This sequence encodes CASSFASGTSYEQYF.

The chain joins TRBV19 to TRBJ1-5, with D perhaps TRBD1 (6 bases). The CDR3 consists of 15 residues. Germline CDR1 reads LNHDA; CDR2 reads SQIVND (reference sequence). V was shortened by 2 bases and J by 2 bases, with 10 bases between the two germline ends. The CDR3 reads CASSIRGVGNQPQHF. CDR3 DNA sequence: TGTGCCAGTAGTATAAGGGGGGTTGGCAATCAGCCCCAGCATTTT.

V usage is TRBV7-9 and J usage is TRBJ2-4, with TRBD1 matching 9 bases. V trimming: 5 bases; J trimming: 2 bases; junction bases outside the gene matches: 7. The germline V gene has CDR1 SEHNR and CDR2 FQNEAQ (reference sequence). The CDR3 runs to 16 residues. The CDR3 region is CASSVGTGNSKNIQYF. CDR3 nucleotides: TGTGCCAGCAGCGTGGGGACAGGGAATTCCAAAAACATTCAGTACTTC.

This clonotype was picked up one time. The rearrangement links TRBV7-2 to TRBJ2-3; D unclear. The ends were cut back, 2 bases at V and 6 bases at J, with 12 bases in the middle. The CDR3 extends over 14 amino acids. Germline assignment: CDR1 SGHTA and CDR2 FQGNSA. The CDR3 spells CASSLSPELDTQYF. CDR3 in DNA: TGTGCCAGCAGCTTAAGTCCAGAGCTGGATACGCAGTATTTT.

The CDR3: CSARGGRAGGNEQFF. The DNA of the CDR3 is TGCAGTGCTAGAGGGGGGAGGGCCGGGGGGAATGAGCAGTTCTTC. The rearrangement links TRBV20-1 to TRBJ2-1; 7 nucleotides line up with TRBD2. The CDR3 is made up of 15 amino acids. The ends lost 1 base at V and 7 bases at J; junction bases unmatched: 10. Germline V lookup: CDR1 DFQATT, CDR2 SNEGSKA (reference sequence).